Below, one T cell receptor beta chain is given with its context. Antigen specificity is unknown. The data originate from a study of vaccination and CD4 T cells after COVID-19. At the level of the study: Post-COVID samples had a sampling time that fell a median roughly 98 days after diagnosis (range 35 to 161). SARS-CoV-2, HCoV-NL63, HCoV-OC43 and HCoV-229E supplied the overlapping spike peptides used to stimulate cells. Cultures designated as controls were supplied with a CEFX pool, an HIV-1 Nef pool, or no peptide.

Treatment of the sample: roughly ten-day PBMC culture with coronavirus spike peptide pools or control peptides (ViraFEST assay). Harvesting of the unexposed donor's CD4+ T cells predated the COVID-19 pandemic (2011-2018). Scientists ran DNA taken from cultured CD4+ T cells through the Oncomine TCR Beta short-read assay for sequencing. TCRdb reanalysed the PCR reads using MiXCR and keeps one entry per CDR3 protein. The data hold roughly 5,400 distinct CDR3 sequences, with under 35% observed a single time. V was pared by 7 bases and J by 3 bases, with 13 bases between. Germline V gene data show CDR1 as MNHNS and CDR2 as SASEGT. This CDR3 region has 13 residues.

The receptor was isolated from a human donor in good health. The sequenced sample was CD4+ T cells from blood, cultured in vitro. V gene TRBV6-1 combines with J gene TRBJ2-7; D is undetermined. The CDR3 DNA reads TGTGCCAGCATGAGGCAGATTAACTACGAGCAGTACTTC. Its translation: CASMRQINYEQYF.